The 8 T cell receptor beta chains reported below all come from one sample, sequenced in a study of blood T cells in healthy people across ages. Together with a sample-barcoded 5' primer, a J-beta primer mix was included in a second PCR lasting about 7 to 11 cycles. TCRdb re-derived calls from the 5' RACE reads in MiXCR, one entry per CDR3 protein. The sample lists nearly 800,000 distinct CDR3 sequences; roughly 56% were seen once. Sequencing was done on a sample of blood. The receptors stem from a man between 40 and 49 years old in good health.

The V and J genes are TRBV7-9 and TRBJ1-5; the D is unclear. V lost 5 bases and J lost 7, with 15 bases in between. Germline V gene sequence: CDR1 SEHNR, CDR2 FQNEAQ (reference sequence). This CDR3 spans 14 amino acids. The CDR3 is CASSLGSSGQPQHF. For the CDR3, the DNA is TGTGCCAGCAGCCTCGGTAGCTCGGGGCAGCCCCAGCATTTT. Supplemented by reference TRBV7-9 and TRBJ1-5, the full variable domain reads DTGVSQNPRHKITKRGQNVTFRCDPISEHNRLYWYRQTLGQGPEFLTYFQNEAQLEKSRLLSDRFSAERPKGSFSTLEIQRTEQGDSAMYLCASSLGSSGQPQHFGDGTRLSIL.

The CDR3 reads CSVVGLANTDTQYF. The CDR3 DNA sequence: TGCAGCGTTGTAGGACTAGCGAACACAGATACGCAGTATTTT. J is TRBJ2-3 and V is TRBV29-1; 9 bases match TRBD2. The CDR3 has 14 residues. Looked up from germline, CDR1 is SQVTM and CDR2 is ANQGSEA. V shed 4 bases and J 2 bases; nucleotides not matched to a gene: 4.

The chain carries TRBV3-1 and TRBJ2-3; 7 bases align to TRBD2. CDR3 size: 17 residues. Losses at the gene ends were 5 bases for V and 1 base for J; bases not matched to a gene: 12. Germline assignment: CDR1 LGHDT and CDR2 YNNKEL (reference sequence). For the CDR3, the DNA is TGTGCCAGCAGCGGCCTTTACGGCACTAGCGGCACAGATACGCAGTATTTT. It is translated as CASSGLYGTSGTDTQYF.

The V call is TRBV27, the J call TRBJ2-1, with 10 bases lining up with TRBD2. Germline V gene lookup returns CDR1 MNHEY and CDR2 SMNVEV (reference sequence). This CDR3 comprises 15 residues. With 2 bases clipped from V and 10 bases from J, the junction kept 8 bases outside the gene matches. The CDR3 nucleotides read TGTGCCAGCAGTTTAACCAGCGGGGGGGCAAGCGAGCAGTTCTTC. Amino acid sequence: CASSLTSGGASEQFF.

The V gene is TRBV6-5, the J gene TRBJ1-1, with TRBD1 identical over 8 bases. V shed 5 bases and J 1 base; nucleotides not matched to a gene: 6. This CDR3 comprises 15 residues. CDR1 MNHEY and CDR2 SVGAGI come from the germline V gene. CDR3 protein: CASSDVGQGNTEAFF. The CDR3 nucleotides are TGTGCCAGCAGTGACGTAGGACAGGGGAACACTGAAGCTTTCTTT.

The rearrangement uses TRBV25-1 and TRBJ2-7; D is unresolved. CDR3 length: 14 residues. Germline values: CDR1 MGHDK, CDR2 SYGVNS. V was shortened by 6 bases and J by 5 bases, with 17 bases between the two germline ends. CDR3 coding DNA: TGTGCCAGCAGCTCGTCCGGGCGTGGGGACGAGCAGTACTTC. As protein: CASSSSGRGDEQYF.

The chain combines TRBV24-1 with TRBJ2-1; D ambiguous. The V gene lost 1 base and the J gene lost 8 bases, with 5 bases spanning the gap. From germline, CDR1 is KGHDR and CDR2 SFDVKD. This CDR3 spans 12 amino acids. The CDR3 loop reads CATSDFGDEQFF. In DNA, the CDR3 is TGTGCCACCAGTGATTTCGGCGATGAGCAGTTCTTC.

This clonotype was found a few times. The rearrangement joins TRBV5-1 to TRBJ2-5, with D possibly being TRBD1 (5 bases). The J call could be wrong; TRBJ2-7 is a better fit for the DNA end. The CDR3 has 12 amino acids. From germline, CDR1 is SGHRS and CDR2 YFSETQ. CDR3 protein: CASSLDRSEQYF. The CDR3 nucleotides read TGCGCCAGCAGCTTGGACAGGTCCGAGCAGTACTTC.